The 25 T cell receptor beta chains below come from one sample, sequenced in a study of T-cell reconstitution after alpha-beta-depleted transplantation in children. It was with unique molecular identifiers that the TCRbeta library was prepared. Via MiXCR, TCRdb re-called the PCR reads, giving one row per CDR3 protein. The repertoire holds about 440,000 distinct CDR3 sequences, around two fifths seen once, with under 35% in the top ten. Source: PBMCs, taken before TCRalphabeta/CD19-depleted stem cell transplant. The receptors come from a girl aged 2 to 9 with aplastic anemia, due to receive a stem cell transplant.

CDR3 in DNA: TGTGCCAGCAGCCCCCGACTAGCGGGAAGAAGCGATGAGCAGTTCTTC. It encodes CASSPRLAGRSDEQFF. The V gene is TRBV7-2, the J gene TRBJ2-1; TRBD2 matches at 11 bases. CDR3 size: 16 residues. With V trimmed by 5 bases and J by 8 bases, 11 bases remained unmatched. The germline CDR1 and CDR2 sequences are SGHTA and FQGNSA.

The gene calls are TRBV7-3 and TRBJ2-3; 11 bases map to TRBD2. Germline assignment: CDR1 SGHTA and CDR2 FQGTGA. The CDR3 runs to 16 residues. After removal of 8 bases from V and 4 bases from J, the junction contained 11 bases not matched to a gene. The CDR3: CASHEWLAGGSDTQYF. DNA of the CDR3: TGTGCCAGCCATGAATGGCTAGCGGGGGGATCAGATACGCAGTATTTT.

This clonotype was detected ten times or more. This sequence joins TRBV30 and TRBJ1-2; D not resolved. In germline, CDR1 is GTSNPN, CDR2 SVGIG (reference sequence). The CDR3 sequence is 12 residues long. V was cut by 4 bases and J by 8 bases, with 14 bases left in between. The CDR3 coding sequence is TGTGCCTGGACTGCGGCCTTGGGGGGCTACACCTTC. This translates into CAWTAALGGYTF.

A few counts support this clonotype. V is TRBV10-3 and J is TRBJ2-3; D is possibly TRBD1 or TRBD2 (5 bases each). Germline V gene sequence: CDR1 ENHRY, CDR2 SYGVKD. This CDR3 has 16 amino acids. V was clipped by 2 bases and J by 1 base, with 13 bases between them. CDR3 DNA: TGTGCCATCAGTGAGCTTGGGAGAGGGGGCACAGATACGCAGTATTTT. Translated, it gives CAISELGRGGTDTQYF.

This clonotype was detected ten times or more. The chain couples TRBV20-1 to TRBJ1-1; D is undetermined. V shed 1 base and J shed 1 base, with 7 bases lying between them. This CDR3 has 13 residues. CDR1 is DFQATT, CDR2 SNEGSKA, per germline (reference sequence). The CDR3 loop reads CSARAGGNTEAFF. CDR3 coding DNA: TGCAGTGCTAGAGCGGGAGGGAACACTGAAGCTTTCTTT.

The table lists this clonotype with many counts. V and J are TRBV5-1 and TRBJ2-5; no reliable D call. The CDR3 has 14 amino acids. Germline V gene sequence: CDR1 SGHRS, CDR2 YFSETQ. V was trimmed by 0 bases and J by 7 bases, leaving 13 bases between them. CDR3: CASSLVAGSGTQYF. The CDR3 nucleotides read TGCGCCAGCAGCTTGGTGGCAGGTTCGGGGACCCAGTACTTC.

The table lists this clonotype with many counts. This rearrangement joins TRBV5-1 to TRBJ1-1; D call uncertain. Germline CDR1 SGHRS, CDR2 YFSETQ. V lost 1 base to trimming and J lost 4 bases, with 8 bases between them. The CDR3 runs 13 residues. The CDR3 DNA is TGCGCCAGCAGCTTGACAGCTTCCACTGAAGCTTTCTTT. It yields the protein CASSLTASTEAFF.

The chain recombines TRBV28 with TRBJ2-7; the D gene is possibly TRBD2 (7 bases). The germline V gene encodes CDR1 MDHEN and CDR2 SYDVKM. The V gene lost 5 bases and the J gene lost 4 bases, with 18 bases spanning the gap. The CDR3 extends over 15 amino acids. The CDR3: CASSRGVGGRYEQYF. As DNA, the CDR3 is TGTGCCAGCAGTAGGGGGGTCGGGGGGCGGTACGAGCAGTACTTC.

This clonotype has a count of ten or more. The V and J genes are TRBV7-2 and TRBJ1-2; no clear D. Germline V gene lookup returns CDR1 SGHTA and CDR2 FQGNSA. The CDR3 runs 15 residues. Between the trimmed V and J ends, which lost 5 bases and 0 bases, there was a span of 13 bases. CDR3 protein: CASSPYGESNYGYTF. CDR3 nucleotides: TGTGCCAGCAGCCCGTACGGGGAGTCTAACTATGGCTACACCTTC.

This clonotype was counted between two and nine times. The CDR3: CASSPLAGVVEQYF. The CDR3, as DNA: TGTGCCAGCAGTCCCTTAGCGGGAGTCGTCGAGCAGTACTTC. The chain has TRBV6-1 and TRBJ2-7; TRBD2 matches 9 bases. The trim removed 5 bases at V and 6 bases at J, leaving 8 bases unmatched. CDR3 length: 14 amino acids. Germline assignment: CDR1 MNHNS and CDR2 SASEGT.

The rearrangement joins TRBV7-9 to TRBJ2-1; D possibly corresponds to TRBD1 (6 bases). The CDR3 has 12 amino acids. Per the germline V gene, CDR1 is SEHNR and CDR2 is FQNEAQ (reference sequence). The V end lost 5 bases, the J end lost 11 bases, and 13 bases lay between the germline ends. In nucleotides, the CDR3 is TGTGCCAGCAGCCAGGACAGTCCCCAGCAGTTCTTC. It specifies CASSQDSPQQFF.

This chain links TRBV13 with TRBJ2-5; 7 positions match TRBD1. The germline V gene encodes CDR1 PRHDT and CDR2 FYEKMQ (reference sequence). Trimming took 4 bases from V and 2 from J; bases not matched to a gene: 7. CDR3 size: 15 residues. CDR3 coding DNA: TGTGCCAGCAGCTCCCCGGACAGGACGCAAGAGACCCAGTACTTC. Translation: CASSSPDRTQETQYF. Combining the CDR3 with reference TRBV13 and TRBJ2-5 gives the whole variable domain AAGVIQSPRHLIKEKRETATLKCYPIPRHDTVYWYQQGPGQDPQFLISFYEKMQSDKGSIPDRFSAQQFSDYHSELNMSSLELGDSALYFCASSSPDRTQETQYFGPGTRLLVL.

The chain carries TRBV11-1 and TRBJ2-5; D is perhaps TRBD2 (6 bases). Germline assignment: CDR1 SGHAT and CDR2 FQDESV (reference sequence). V was trimmed by 0 bases and J by 0 bases, leaving 8 bases between them. The CDR3 is made up of 15 amino acids. This CDR3 reads CASSLARGNQETQYF. The CDR3, as DNA: TGTGCCAGCAGCTTAGCCCGCGGGAACCAAGAGACCCAGTACTTC.

There are a few counts of this clonotype. The V and J genes are TRBV6-5 and TRBJ2-7; tentative D call: TRBD2 (6 bases). Germline lookup yields CDR1 MNHEY and CDR2 SVGAGI. Deletions cut 0 bases from V and 2 bases from J, with 14 bases between. The CDR3 runs to 16 residues. The CDR3 reads CASSYSRRGVPYEQYF. Written as DNA, the CDR3 is TGTGCCAGCAGTTACTCGAGGCGGGGAGTTCCCTACGAGCAGTACTTC.

The rearrangement uses TRBV5-8 and TRBJ2-1; no firm D call. The V end lost 1 base, the J end lost 8 bases, and 22 bases lay between the germline ends. This CDR3 has 17 amino acids. Germline values: CDR1 SGHTS, CDR2 YDEGEE. CDR3 bases: TGTGCCAGCAGCTTGAGACGCCGTTTGTCGGCGGCGTATGAGCAGTTCTTC. Protein sequence: CASSLRRRLSAAYEQFF. Full variable domain (missing parts from reference TRBV5-8 and TRBJ2-1): EAGVTQSPTHLIKTRGQQATLRCSPISGHTSVYWYQQALGLGLQFLLWYDEGEERNRGNFPPRFSGRQFPNYSSELNVNALELEDSALYLCASSLRRRLSAAYEQFFGPGTRLTVL.

The gene calls are TRBV18 and TRBJ2-7; D might be TRBD1 (6 bases). The CDR3 runs to 14 residues. Trimming removed 5 bases at V and 7 bases at J, with 18 bases between. CDR1 and CDR2 (germline): KGHSH, LQKENI. CDR3 nucleotide sequence: TGTGCCAGCTCAATCTGGACAGTCTCGCGAGAGCAGTACTTC. It is translated as CASSIWTVSREQYF.

This clonotype was found a few times. The chain is built from TRBV4-1 and TRBJ2-3; 13 bases are a match to TRBD2. The V gene's germline CDR1 is MGHRA and CDR2 YSYEKL. CDR3 length: 16 amino acids. The J segment lost 5 bases and the V segment lost 4 bases, leaving 6 bases of the junction unmatched. CDR3 amino acids: CASSPTSGRSRDTQYF. The CDR3 coding sequence is TGCGCCAGCAGCCCGACTAGCGGGAGGTCGAGAGATACGCAGTATTTT.

There are a few counts of this clonotype. The CDR3 nucleotides are TGTGCCAGCGGCTTTGTGGGAAGGAACACTGAAGCTTTCTTT. The encoded protein is CASGFVGRNTEAFF. The chain uses TRBV12-3 or TRBV12-4 and TRBJ1-1; D gene uncertain. This CDR3 has 14 amino acids. The V and J ends lost 8 bases and 1 base respectively, with 14 bases between them.

The chain combines TRBV28 with TRBJ1-1; 7 bases are shared with TRBD1. After removal of 6 bases from V and 4 bases from J, the junction contained 8 bases not matched to a gene. The CDR3 contains 14 residues. CDR1 is MDHEN and CDR2 is SYDVKM in the germline V gene. Here the CDR3 DNA reads TGTGCCAGCAGCCGACAGGGTATCAGCACTGAAGCTTTCTTT. Translation: CASSRQGISTEAFF.

This rearrangement joins TRBV28 to TRBJ2-1; weak D call: TRBD2 (6 bases). The CDR3 has 14 amino acids. V lost 5 bases and J 9 bases, leaving 17 bases between the germline ends. Per germline, CDR1 MDHEN and CDR2 SYDVKM. CDR3 in amino acids: CASSNLARNGEQFF. For the CDR3, the DNA is TGTGCCAGCAGTAACCTAGCGCGGAACGGTGAGCAGTTCTTC.

The chain recombines TRBV7-9 with TRBJ2-5; no clear D. There are 13 residues in the CDR3. Germline CDR1 is SEHNR and CDR2 is FQNEAQ (reference sequence). V was cut by 5 bases and J by 2 bases, with 9 bases left in between. The CDR3 DNA reads TGTGCCAGCAGCCCAAGTCCTCAAGAGACCCAGTACTTC. Translating gives CASSPSPQETQYF.

The table lists this clonotype with a few counts. The chain couples TRBV27 to TRBJ2-3; D is unclear. Per the germline V gene, CDR1 is MNHEY and CDR2 is SMNVEV (reference sequence). The V end was cut by 2 bases, the J end by 1 base, with 13 bases between. This CDR3 comprises 16 residues. This CDR3 reads CASSLLAVTGTDTQYF. The DNA of the CDR3 is TGTGCCAGCAGTTTACTCGCGGTGACTGGCACAGATACGCAGTATTTT.

This clonotype occurred many times. The V and J genes are TRBV29-1 and TRBJ1-2; D gene unclear. Looked up from germline, CDR1 is SQVTM and CDR2 is ANQGSEA. V lost 3 bases and J lost 6, with 14 bases in between. The CDR3 is made up of 13 amino acids. This CDR3 is CSVDGRTLDGYTF. The CDR3 bases are TGCAGCGTTGACGGCCGAACCCTCGATGGCTACACCTTC.

The chain joins TRBV7-9 to TRBJ2-7, with 10 bases that match TRBD1. The CDR3 loop spans 14 amino acids. V shed 1 base and J 5 bases; nucleotides not matched to a gene: 2. Germline V lookup: CDR1 SEHNR, CDR2 FQNEAQ (reference sequence). CDR3 amino acids: CASSLETGGNEQYF. The CDR3 DNA is TGTGCCAGCAGCTTAGAGACAGGGGGCAACGAGCAGTACTTC.

This clonotype was observed at least ten times. The gene calls are TRBV18 and TRBJ1-5; D is ambiguous. The CDR3 has 14 residues. Germline values: CDR1 KGHSH, CDR2 LQKENI. Deletions cut 4 bases from V and 4 bases from J, with 11 bases between. CDR3 bases: TGTGCCAGCTCACAAACTGGGGAGAATCAGCCCCAGCATTTT. This sequence encodes CASSQTGENQPQHF.